One and the same sample provided the 28 T cell receptor beta chains below, sequenced in a study of shared T cell receptors in the human thymus. Assay used: immunoSEQ multiplex PCR; TCRdb lists only in-frame clones, some missing. Of about 380,000 clones listed, roughly 94% were seen once; the top ten hold approximately 0.02%. The material sequenced was thymocytes. Receptors were obtained from a human donor.

The chain links TRBV5-8 to TRBJ2-2; tentatively, D is TRBD2 (6 bases). V lost 4 bases and J lost 6, with 25 bases in between. Per germline, CDR1 SGHTS and CDR2 YDEGEE. The CDR3 runs to 18 residues. The CDR3 nucleotides are TGTGCCAGCAGCCATCCTCACCCGGGACTCCTCTCATCCGGGGAGCTGTTTTTT. Translation: CASSHPHPGLLSSGELFF.

V gene TRBV25-1 combines with J gene TRBJ1-2, with unresolved D. This CDR3 has 13 amino acids. The germline V gene has CDR1 MGHDK and CDR2 SYGVNS. V was pared by 9 bases and J by 1 base, with 12 bases between. CDR3 sequence (DNA): TGTGCCAGGGGGAGTATCGTTAACTATGGCTACACCTTC. Translation: CARGSIVNYGYTF.

The rearrangement uses TRBV7-3 and TRBJ2-2; D is undetermined. The V gene lost 0 bases and the J gene lost 4 bases, with 9 bases spanning the gap. The CDR3 is 15 amino acids. The V gene's germline CDR1 is SGHTA and CDR2 FQGTGA. DNA for the CDR3: TGTGCCAGCAGCTTAACCCCCCTGGGCACCGGGGAGCTGTTTTTT. Translation: CASSLTPLGTGELFF.

V gene TRBV11-3 combines with J gene TRBJ2-7; D may be TRBD2 (6 bases). This CDR3 has 13 residues. V was trimmed by 4 bases and J by 7 bases, leaving 14 bases between them. Germline CDR1 reads SGHNT; CDR2 reads YENEEA. The CDR3: CASSSWDAGEQYF. CDR3 sequence (DNA): TGTGCCAGCAGCTCATGGGATGCGGGGGAGCAGTACTTC.

The chain couples TRBV18 to TRBJ1-1; TRBD1 agrees at 8 bases. V lost 2 bases, J lost 0 bases, and 8 bases stayed unmatched. CDR1 KGHSH and CDR2 LQKENI come from the germline V gene. This CDR3 has 17 residues. CDR3 bases: TGTGCCAGCTCACCAATCAGGGGGCTCGTCATGAACACTGAAGCTTTCTTT. Its translation: CASSPIRGLVMNTEAFF.

The chain recombines TRBV4-3 with TRBJ2-7; D is uncertain. The CDR3 covers 17 residues. Germline lookup yields CDR1 LGHNA and CDR2 YSLEER. V was pared by 0 bases and J by 3 bases, with 18 bases between. The CDR3 nucleotides are TGCGCCAGCAGCCAAGATCTGGCCGACCTACAATTCTACGAGCAGTACTTC. Translating it yields CASSQDLADLQFYEQYF.

The rearrangement uses TRBV7-8 and TRBJ2-7; D may be TRBD1 (5 bases). Germline V gene sequence: CDR1 SGHVS, CDR2 FQNEAQ. This CDR3 comprises 16 residues. V dropped 6 bases and J dropped 3 bases, with 21 bases sitting between them. Here the CDR3 reads CASSPRQISLLYEQYF. The CDR3 nucleotides read TGTGCCAGCAGTCCCCGACAGATCTCCCTTCTCTACGAGCAGTACTTC.

The CDR3 sequence is CASTMTSGSRSYEQYF. The CDR3 DNA reads as TGTGCCAGTACCATGACTAGCGGGAGTCGATCCTACGAGCAGTACTTC. V and J are TRBV19 and TRBJ2-7, with 12 positions matching TRBD2. The CDR3 is made up of 16 amino acids. CDR1 is LNHDA and CDR2 is SQIVND in the germline V gene (reference sequence). V lost 7 bases, J lost 1 base, and 8 bases stayed unmatched.

This chain uses TRBV7-2 with TRBJ2-1, with D possibly matching TRBD2 (5 bases). The V end was cut by 5 bases, the J end by 5 bases, with 16 bases between. The V gene's germline CDR1 is SGHTA and CDR2 FQGNSA. The CDR3 totals 15 residues. CDR3 residues: CASSLSAKRDNEQFF. The CDR3 DNA is TGTGCCAGCAGCCTTAGCGCCAAAAGGGACAATGAGCAGTTCTTC.

V gene TRBV25-1 combines with J gene TRBJ2-6; D may be TRBD2 (6 bases). Germline CDR1 and CDR2: MGHDK and SYGVNS. The CDR3 is 18 amino acids. With 1 base removed from V and 0 bases from J, the gap between germline ends came to 13 bases. DNA for the CDR3: TGTGCCAGCAGTGAATGGGGAGGCCTTTACTCTGGGGCCAACGTCCTGACTTTC. This translates into CASSEWGGLYSGANVLTF.

The CDR3 is CASSLDPGYRSADTQYF. In nucleotides, the CDR3 is TGTGCCAGCAGCTTAGATCCAGGTTACAGGAGTGCAGATACGCAGTATTTT. The chain carries TRBV11-2 and TRBJ2-3; possibly TRBD1 for D (5 bases). Deletions cut 0 bases from V and 4 bases from J, with 17 bases between. Germline CDR1 reads SGHAT; CDR2 reads FQNNGV. This CDR3 contains 17 residues.

The CDR3 sequence: CASSSAETSGRLYEQFF. CDR3 in DNA: TGTGCCAGCAGTTCTGCGGAGACTAGCGGGAGGTTATATGAGCAGTTCTTC. This chain connects TRBV27 to TRBJ2-1; 13 bases line up with TRBD2. The CDR3 contains 17 residues. CDR1 MNHEY and CDR2 SMNVEV come from the germline V gene (reference sequence). V was clipped by 4 bases and J by 8 bases; unmatched bases: 11.

The chain links TRBV27 to TRBJ1-1, with D uncertain. V was clipped by 7 bases and J by 7 bases, with 19 bases between them. Germline assignment: CDR1 MNHEY and CDR2 SMNVEV (reference sequence). This CDR3 spans 14 amino acids. This CDR3 is CASKPSPNWSEAFF. CDR3 nucleotide sequence: TGTGCCAGCAAACCATCCCCCAACTGGAGTGAAGCTTTCTTT.

On this clone itself: The sample carries other DNA sequences with the same CDR3. CDR3 sequence (DNA): TGTGCCAGCAGTTTCCAGGGACCCTACGAGCAGTACTTC. This encodes CASSFQGPYEQYF. This rearrangement joins TRBV28 to TRBJ2-7, with D perhaps matching TRBD1 or TRBD2 (5 bases each). The CDR3 contains 13 residues. V was shortened by 3 bases and J by 2 bases, with 8 bases between the two germline ends. Germline values: CDR1 MDHEN, CDR2 SYDVKM.

V and J are TRBV27 and TRBJ2-7, with 7 bases that match TRBD1. CDR1 and CDR2 from the germline V gene are MNHEY and SMNVEV (reference sequence). This CDR3 has 16 residues. The V gene end was trimmed by 4 bases and the J gene end by 2 bases; junction bases not matched to a gene: 11. Here the CDR3 DNA reads TGTGCCAGCAGTTCACACCTCGCAGGGGGAACCTACGAGCAGTACTTC. Translated: CASSSHLAGGTYEQYF.

The chain uses TRBV7-9 and TRBJ2-7; perhaps D is TRBD1 or TRBD2 (5 bases each). V was pared by 5 bases and J by 2 bases, with 16 bases between. The CDR3 covers 15 residues. Per the germline V gene, CDR1 is SEHNR and CDR2 is FQNEAQ (reference sequence). CDR3 bases: TGTGCCAGCAGCGTTGGAAGGGACCAGACCTACGAGCAGTACTTC. Amino acids: CASSVGRDQTYEQYF.

This chain uses TRBV25-1 with TRBJ2-3, with TRBD2 matching over 14 bases. The germline gives CDR1 MGHDK, CDR2 SYGVNS. The CDR3 consists of 17 residues. Germline trimming cut 3 bases from V and 7 bases from J; bases unmatched to any gene: 9. In DNA form, the CDR3 reads TGTGCCAGCAGTGAGTGGAATGGGACTAGCGGGAGTAATACGCAGTATTTT. Amino acids: CASSEWNGTSGSNTQYF.

The chain combines TRBV2 with TRBJ1-2; 7 positions match TRBD1. The CDR3 is 15 residues long. V lost 5 bases to trimming and J lost 4 bases; unmatched junction nucleotides: 10. Germline V lookup: CDR1 SNHLY, CDR2 FYNNEI. The CDR3 spells CASSTHDRELYGYTF. In nucleotides, the CDR3 is TGTGCCAGCAGTACACACGACAGGGAACTCTATGGCTACACCTTC.

The chain is built from TRBV28 and TRBJ2-7; a weak D match, TRBD2 (6 bases). V gave up 4 bases and J gave up 0 bases, with 13 bases separating them. Germline V lookup: CDR1 MDHEN, CDR2 SYDVKM. The length of the CDR3 is 15 residues. CDR3 DNA sequence: TGTGCCAGCAGTTCTTCCGCCGGGGGCTCCTACGAGCAGTACTTC. Its translation is CASSSSAGGSYEQYF. The entire variable domain, with the rest obtained from reference TRBV28 and TRBJ2-7, is as follows: DVKVTQSSRYLVKRTGEKVFLECVQDMDHENMFWYRQDPGLGLRLIYFSYDVKMKEKGDIPEGYSVSREKKERFSLILESASTNQTSMYLCASSSSAGGSYEQYFGPGTRLTVT.

The chain joins TRBV19 to TRBJ1-4; TRBD1 is a possible D gene (6 bases). Germline V gives CDR1 LNHDA, CDR2 SQIVND (reference sequence). V gave up 1 base and J gave up 3 bases, with 18 bases separating them. The CDR3 has 18 residues. As DNA, the CDR3 is TGTGCCAGTAGTATAGTACGGGACAAGGGAGGCCCTAATGAAAAACTGTTTTTT. It codes for CASSIVRDKGGPNEKLFF.

The chain combines TRBV11-2 with TRBJ1-1, with D uncertain. The germline V gene has CDR1 SGHAT and CDR2 FQNNGV. The CDR3 is 16 amino acids. V lost 0 bases to trimming and J lost 0 bases, with 11 bases between them. CDR3 in DNA: TGTGCCAGCAGCTTAGAGTGGGTTTCGGTGAACACTGAAGCTTTCTTT. This gives the protein CASSLEWVSVNTEAFF.

This chain joins TRBV6-1 and TRBJ1-2; 7 bases are a match to TRBD1. The CDR3 has 12 residues. Germline V gene lookup returns CDR1 MNHNS and CDR2 SASEGT. The V segment lost 2 bases and the J segment 8 bases; nucleotides outside the gene matches: 2. CDR3 in amino acids: CASSEQGVGYTF. DNA of the CDR3: TGTGCCAGCAGTGAACAGGGGGTCGGCTACACCTTC.

The rearrangement uses TRBV7-2 and TRBJ1-2; 9 positions agree with TRBD1. The V segment lost 0 bases and the J segment 1 base; nucleotides outside the gene matches: 0. CDR3 size: 15 residues. Germline loops: CDR1 SGHTA, CDR2 FQGNSA. The DNA of the CDR3 is TGTGCCAGCAGCTTAGCGGACAGGGGTAACTATGGCTACACCTTC. It translates to CASSLADRGNYGYTF.

This chain connects TRBV29-1 to TRBJ2-1; tentatively, D is TRBD2 (6 bases). Germline V gene sequence: CDR1 SQVTM, CDR2 ANQGSEA. Trimming took 4 bases from V and 4 from J, leaving 11 bases between them. There are 13 residues in the CDR3. CDR3 sequence: CSVGRGGYNEQFF. The CDR3 DNA is TGCAGCGTTGGGCGGGGAGGTTACAATGAGCAGTTCTTC.

The V and J genes are TRBV5-4 and TRBJ2-2; 13 nucleotides agree with TRBD2. Germline values: CDR1 SGHNT, CDR2 YYREEE (reference sequence). The CDR3 length is 17 residues. V dropped 3 bases and J dropped 4; count of bases not matched to a gene: 6. The chain's CDR3 is CASSSFTSGRGTGELFF. The CDR3 DNA follows: TGTGCCAGCAGCTCCTTTACTAGCGGGAGGGGCACCGGGGAGCTGTTTTTT.

This chain connects TRBV25-1 to TRBJ1-3; D perhaps matches TRBD1 (5 bases). Germline CDR1 MGHDK, CDR2 SYGVNS. With 4 bases removed from V and 0 bases from J, the gap between germline ends came to 13 bases. The CDR3 consists of 16 residues. In DNA form, the CDR3 reads TGTGCCAGCAGTGTCCGGGGCCTGAGCTCTGGAAACACCATATATTTT. Amino acid sequence: CASSVRGLSSGNTIYF.

The gene calls are TRBV28 and TRBJ1-5; TRBD1 might be the D (6 bases). The CDR3 loop spans 15 amino acids. Germline V lookup: CDR1 MDHEN, CDR2 SYDVKM. Trimming took off 3 bases at V and 2 bases at J, with 11 bases between the two ends. The DNA of the CDR3 is TGTGCCAGCAGTTTTCCAGCAGGGGGCAATCAGCCCCAGCATTTT. Translation gives CASSFPAGGNQPQHF.

The rearrangement links TRBV7-3 to TRBJ2-2; D is tentatively TRBD1 or TRBD2 (5 bases each). The CDR3 sequence is 16 residues long. Trimming took off 3 bases at V and 3 bases at J, with 14 bases between the two ends. From germline, CDR1 is SGHTA and CDR2 FQGTGA. The CDR3: CASSFRELLDTGELFF. Written as DNA, the CDR3 is TGTGCCAGCAGCTTCAGGGAGTTGCTTGACACCGGGGAGCTGTTTTTT.